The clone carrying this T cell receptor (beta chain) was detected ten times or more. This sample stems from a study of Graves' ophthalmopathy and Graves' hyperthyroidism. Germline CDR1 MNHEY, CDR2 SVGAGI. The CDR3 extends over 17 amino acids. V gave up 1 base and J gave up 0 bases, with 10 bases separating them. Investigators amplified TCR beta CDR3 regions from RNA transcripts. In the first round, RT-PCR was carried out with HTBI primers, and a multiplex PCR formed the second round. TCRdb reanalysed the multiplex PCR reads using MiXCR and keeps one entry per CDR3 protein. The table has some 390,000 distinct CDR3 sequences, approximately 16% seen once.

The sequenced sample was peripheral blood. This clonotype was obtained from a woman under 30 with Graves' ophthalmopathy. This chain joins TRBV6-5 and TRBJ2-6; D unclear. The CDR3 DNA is TGTGCCAGCAGTTACTTCCCGGTGAGCTCTGGGGCCAACGTCCTGACTTTC. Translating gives CASSYFPVSSGANVLTF.